Listed below are T cell receptor beta chains from one sample, sequenced in a study of control samples from healthy donors and cancer patients. The protocol was immunoSEQ multiplex PCR, while the TCRdb copy is restricted to in-frame clones and leaves out a portion. The sample has 400,000 to 450,000 clones; roughly 90% are singletons. Sequencing was done on a sample of PBMCs. The receptors were sampled from a man between 40 and 49 years old with head and neck cancer. Both conserved end residues are part of each CDR3. Fields, in order: J gene, V gene, clone size, D gene, CDR3 protein, CDR3 DNA. The D gene is left open where the match is weak. Where a row states a size, it is once, few, many or the class of an expanded clone; other rows omit it.

>TRBJ2-1|TRBV11-3|-|-
CASSLREDPYNEQFF
TGTGCCAGCAGCTTGAGGGAGGACCCCTACAATGAGCAGTTCTTC
>TRBJ2-5|TRBV7-7|-|-
CASSLGGTTQETQYF
TGTGCTAGCAGCTTAGGGGGGACTACTCAAGAGACCCAGTACTTC
>TRBJ2-1|TRBV27|once|-
CASSSPGRKNNEQFF
TGTGCCAGCAGTTCACCGGGCCGGAAAAACAATGAGCAGTTCTTC
>TRBJ2-7|TRBV5-6|-|TRBD2
CASSPGTSGSEQYF
TGTGCCAGCAGCCCCGGGACTAGCGGGAGCGAGCAGTACTTC
>TRBJ2-3|TRBV9|-|TRBD2
CASSSRTSGSDTQYF
TGTGCCAGCAGCTCACGGACTAGCGGGAGTGATACGCAGTATTTT
>TRBJ1-1|TRBV6-2/TRBV6-3|-|-
CASSQGQIMNTEAFF
TGTGCCAGCAGCCAAGGACAGATCATGAACACTGAAGCTTTCTTT
>TRBJ2-7|TRBV27|-|-
CASRRDGSYEQYF
TGTGCCAGCAGGCGGGACGGATCCTACGAGCAGTACTTC
>TRBJ1-5|TRBV10-2|-|TRBD1
CASSELTRTGSSNQPQHF
TGCGCCAGCAGTGAGCTAACCCGGACAGGGAGTAGCAATCAGCCCCAGCATTTT
>TRBJ2-7|TRBV10-1|-|-
CASSFWVEQYF
TGCGCCAGCAGTTTCTGGGTGGAGCAGTACTTC
>TRBJ2-7|TRBV24-1|-|TRBD2
CATSDSGGALEQYF
TGTGCCACCAGTGATAGCGGGGGGGCCCTAGAGCAGTACTTC
>TRBJ1-1|TRBV18|-|-
CASSPGDTEAFF
TGTGCCAGCTCACCGGGAGACACTGAAGCTTTCTTT
>TRBJ1-1|TRBV30|-|-
CAWSQGAYVAFF
TGTGCCTGGAGCCAGGGAGCCTACGTCGCTTTCTTT
>TRBJ1-2|TRBV19|once|TRBD1
CASNPGTGANYGYTF
TGTGCCAGTAACCCGGGGACAGGAGCTAACTATGGCTACACCTTC
>TRBJ1-5|TRBV5-5|-|TRBD1
CASSLRTGVQPQHF
TGTGCCAGCAGCTTGAGGACAGGGGTTCAGCCCCAGCATTTT
>TRBJ2-1|TRBV19|-|-
CASTGAVEQFF
TGTGCCAGTACAGGGGCGGTAGAGCAGTTCTTC
>TRBJ1-5|TRBV19|-|-
CASTDGQPQHF
TGTGCCAGTACGGACGGGCAGCCCCAGCATTTT
>TRBJ1-1|TRBV27|-|-
CASFLDRLNTEAFF
TGTGCCAGCTTCCTGGACAGACTGAACACTGAAGCTTTCTTT
>TRBJ2-7|TRBV3-1/TRBV3-2|-|-
CASSQDRWGAPSEQYF
TGTGCCAGCAGCCAAGATAGATGGGGGGCTCCTTCCGAGCAGTACTTC
>TRBJ1-5|TRBV5-6|-|-
CASSLGGPYSNQPQHF
TGTGCCAGCAGCTTAGGGGGGCCTTATAGCAATCAGCCCCAGCATTTT
>TRBJ1-1|TRBV6-6|once|-
CASSRIPSGVEAFF
TGTGCCAGCAGCCGGATCCCGAGTGGGGTTGAAGCTTTCTTT
>TRBJ2-7|TRBV7-8|once|-
CASSSKTGTYEQYF
TGTGCCAGCAGCTCCAAAACAGGGACCTACGAGCAGTACTTC
>TRBJ1-5|TRBV6-2/TRBV6-3|-|TRBD1
CASSYSGTGGQPQHF
TGTGCCAGCAGTTACTCGGGTACAGGGGGCCAGCCCCAGCATTTT
>TRBJ1-6|TRBV15|-|-
CATSRDGRQYNSPLHF
TGTGCCACCAGCAGAGATGGAAGACAGTATAATTCACCCCTCCACTTT
>TRBJ1-6|TRBV6-2/TRBV6-3|-|TRBD1
CASSPGQGTLHF
TGTGCCAGCAGTCCCGGACAGGGGACCCTCCACTTT
>TRBJ1-1|TRBV28|-|-
CASSLIQGAYTEAFF
TGTGCCAGCAGTTTAATACAGGGCGCGTACACTGAAGCTTTCTTT
>TRBJ2-1|TRBV11-2|once|TRBD2
CASSLVAGGPNEQFF
TGTGCCAGCAGCTTAGTAGCGGGGGGGCCCAATGAGCAGTTCTTC
>TRBJ2-5|TRBV6-2/TRBV6-3|-|-
CASSYPKTTLLETQYF
TGTGCCAGCAGTTACCCTAAGACAACTTTGCTTGAGACCCAGTACTTC
>TRBJ2-5|TRBV5-4|few|-
CASSLGPQETQYF
TGTGCCAGCAGCTTGGGCCCACAAGAGACCCAGTACTTC
>TRBJ2-1|TRBV5-1|-|-
CASSLGGQNEQFF
TGCGCCAGCAGCTTGGGCGGTCAAAATGAGCAGTTCTTC
>TRBJ1-3|TRBV11-2|-|-
CASSPGTTGNTIYF
TGTGCCAGCAGCCCCGGTACTACTGGAAACACCATATATTTT